This T cell receptor (beta chain) derives from a study of T cells in Graves' hyperthyroidism and ophthalmopathy. This clonotype was observed a few times. The CDR3 is made up of 11 amino acids. CDR1 is DFQATT and CDR2 is SNEGSKA in the germline V gene (reference sequence). On the basis of clinical symptoms, serum thyroxine and TRAb, thyroid ultrasound and orbital computed tomography, diagnoses were made. It was RNA transcripts that yielded the amplified TCR beta CDR3 regions. When the TCR CDR3 underwent first-round RT-PCR, the HTBI primer set was used. From the multiplex PCR reads, TCRdb called clonotypes with MiXCR, one entry per CDR3 protein. The data hold 300,000 or so distinct CDR3 sequences, with around a sixth observed a single time.

The specimen was blood. This rearrangement joins TRBV20-1 to TRBJ2-1; 10 nucleotides match TRBD1. The clonotype originates from a woman aged 50 to 60 with Graves' hyperthyroidism. The DNA for the CDR3 is TGCAGGGGGACAGGGGACAATGAGCAGTTCTTC. Translating it yields CRGTGDNEQFF.